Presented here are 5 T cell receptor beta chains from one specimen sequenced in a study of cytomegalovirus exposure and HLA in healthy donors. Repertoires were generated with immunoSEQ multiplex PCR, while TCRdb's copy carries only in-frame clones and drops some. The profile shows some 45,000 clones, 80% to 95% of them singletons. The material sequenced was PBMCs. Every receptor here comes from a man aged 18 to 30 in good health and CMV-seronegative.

In nucleotides, the CDR3 is TGTGCCAGCAGTGAAACCAGGGCCACCGGGGAGCTGTTTTTT. This sequence encodes CASSETRATGELFF. This chain connects TRBV2 to TRBJ2-2; TRBD1 might be the D (5 bases). The V gene's germline CDR1 is SNHLY and CDR2 FYNNEI. The CDR3 spans 14 residues. V was shortened by 2 bases and J by 4 bases, with 8 bases between the two germline ends. Full variable domain (rest looked up from reference TRBV2 and TRBJ2-2): EPEVTQTPSHQVTQMGQEVILRCVPISNHLYFYWYRQILGQKVEFLVSFYNNEISEKSEIFDDQFSVERPDGSNFTLKIRSTKLEDSAMYFCASSETRATGELFFGEGSRLTVL.

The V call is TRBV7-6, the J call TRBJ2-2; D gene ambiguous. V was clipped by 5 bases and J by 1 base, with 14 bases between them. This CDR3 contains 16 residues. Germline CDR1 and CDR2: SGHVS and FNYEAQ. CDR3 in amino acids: CASSPLTPRNTGELFF. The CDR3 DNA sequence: TGTGCCAGCAGCCCCCTAACCCCTCGGAACACCGGGGAGCTGTTTTTT.

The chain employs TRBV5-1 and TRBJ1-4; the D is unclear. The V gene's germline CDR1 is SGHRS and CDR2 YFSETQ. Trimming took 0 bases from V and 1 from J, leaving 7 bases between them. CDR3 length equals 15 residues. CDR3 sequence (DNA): TGCGCCAGCAGCTTGGGGGCAGGAACTAATGAAAAACTGTTTTTT. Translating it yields CASSLGAGTNEKLFF.

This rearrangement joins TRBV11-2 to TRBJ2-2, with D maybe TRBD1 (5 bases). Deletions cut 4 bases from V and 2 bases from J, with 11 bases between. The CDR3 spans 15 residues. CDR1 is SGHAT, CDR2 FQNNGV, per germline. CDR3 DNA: TGTGCCAGCAGCTCGGACATGAGAAACACCGGGGAGCTGTTTTTT. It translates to CASSSDMRNTGELFF. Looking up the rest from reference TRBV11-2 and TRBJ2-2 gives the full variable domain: EAGVAQSPRYKIIEKRQSVAFWCNPISGHATLYWYQQILGQGPKLLIQFQNNGVVDDSQLPKDRFSAERLKGVDSTLKIQPAKLEDSAVYLCASSSDMRNTGELFFGEGSRLTVL.

This CDR3 reads CASSPLQGVLTIHNSPLHF. DNA of the CDR3: TGTGCCAGCTCACCACTCCAGGGGGTACTAACTATTCATAATTCACCCCTCCACTTT. J is TRBJ1-6 and V is TRBV18, with 7 bases matching TRBD1. Germline V gives CDR1 KGHSH, CDR2 LQKENI. The V gene end was trimmed by 1 base and the J gene end by 5 bases; junction bases not matched to a gene: 14. The CDR3 extends over 19 amino acids.